This T cell receptor beta chain is drawn from a study of post-analysis software for immune sequencing data. Study-level background: Courses of disease covered relapsing-remitting, secondary progressive and progressive-relapsing multiple sclerosis.

Overall study findings and caveats: There were about 5 TRBV segments more frequent in patients than controls, and TRBV5-6, TRBV5-1 and TRBV20-1 were among them. Same-batch preparations were strongly co-clustered by F measure.

Each TCR beta cDNA library carried unique molecular identifiers. TCRdb re-called the PCR reads through MiXCR, storing one row per CDR3 protein. The sample lists about 200,000 distinct CDR3 sequences; 29% were seen once. This clonotype appeared many times. The antigen is not known. The CDR3 spans 13 residues. Trimming pared 3 bases from V and 3 bases from J, leaving 12 bases between. Germline loops: CDR1 DFQATT, CDR2 SNEGSKA (reference sequence). Sequences were obtained from blood. The sequence came from a girl aged 2-17 years with multiple sclerosis. V usage is TRBV20-1 and J usage is TRBJ2-7, with a tentative D call TRBD2 (5 bases). The CDR3 region is CSARKLGIYEQYF. DNA of the CDR3: TGCAGTGCTAGGAAACTAGGCATCTACGAGCAGTACTTC.